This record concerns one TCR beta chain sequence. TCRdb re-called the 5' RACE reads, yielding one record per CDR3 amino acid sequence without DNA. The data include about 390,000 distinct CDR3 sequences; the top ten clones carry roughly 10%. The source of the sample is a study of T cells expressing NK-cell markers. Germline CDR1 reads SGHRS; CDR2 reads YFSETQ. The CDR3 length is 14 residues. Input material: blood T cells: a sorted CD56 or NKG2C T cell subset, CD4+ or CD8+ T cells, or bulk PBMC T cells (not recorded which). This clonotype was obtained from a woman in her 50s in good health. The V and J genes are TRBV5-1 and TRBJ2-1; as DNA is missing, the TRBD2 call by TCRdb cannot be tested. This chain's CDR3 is CASGTSATYNEQFF.